The source of this T cell receptor beta chain is a study of CD8 T cells in Susac syndrome. A single count supports this clonotype. cDNA came from approximately 0.5 to 1 ug RNA primed by random hexamers. From the immunoSEQ multiplex PCR reads, TCRdb called clonotypes with MiXCR, one entry per CDR3 protein. The table includes roughly 140,000 distinct CDR3 sequences, approximately 94% detected once. The germline V and J ends were trimmed by 0 bases and 1 base, with 13 bases remaining between them. This CDR3 spans 16 amino acids. Germline V CDR1 and CDR2: SGDLS, YYNGEE. This TCR was sampled from a human donor with Susac syndrome. The specimen was CD4+ T cells from PBMCs. The chain links TRBV9 to TRBJ1-2; no definite D call. For the CDR3, the DNA is TGTGCCAGCAGCGTAGAATTCGGCGTACTTAACTATGGCTACACCTTC. This encodes CASSVEFGVLNYGYTF. The full variable domain, in which reference TRBV9 and TRBJ1-2 provide the parts outside the CDR3, is DSGVTQTPKHLITATGQRVTLRCSPRSGDLSVYWYQQSLDQGLQFLIQYYNGEERAKGNILERFSAQQFPDLHSELNLSSLELGDSALYFCASSVEFGVLNYGYTFGSGTRLTVV.